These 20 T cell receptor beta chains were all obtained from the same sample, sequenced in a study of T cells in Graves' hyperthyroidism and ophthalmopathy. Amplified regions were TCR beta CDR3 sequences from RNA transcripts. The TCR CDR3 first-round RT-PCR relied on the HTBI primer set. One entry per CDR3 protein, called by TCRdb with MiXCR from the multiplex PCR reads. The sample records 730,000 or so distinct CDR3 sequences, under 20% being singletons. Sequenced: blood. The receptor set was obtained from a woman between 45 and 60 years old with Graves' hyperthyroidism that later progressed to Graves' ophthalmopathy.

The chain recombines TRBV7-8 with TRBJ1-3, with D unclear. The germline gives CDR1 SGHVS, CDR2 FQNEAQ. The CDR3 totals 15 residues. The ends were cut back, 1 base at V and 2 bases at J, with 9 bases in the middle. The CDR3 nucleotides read TGTGCCAGCAGCTTAGTCCGACGGGCTGGAAACACCATATATTTT. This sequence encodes CASSLVRRAGNTIYF.

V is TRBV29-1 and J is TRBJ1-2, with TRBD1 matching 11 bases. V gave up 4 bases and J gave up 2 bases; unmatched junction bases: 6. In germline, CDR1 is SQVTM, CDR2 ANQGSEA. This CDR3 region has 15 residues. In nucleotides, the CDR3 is TGCAGCGTTGGGGGGGGACAGGGGGGAAACTATGGCTACACCTTC. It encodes CSVGGGQGGNYGYTF. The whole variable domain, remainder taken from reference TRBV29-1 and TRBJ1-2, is SAVISQKPSRDICQRGTSLTIQCQVDSQVTMMFWYRQQPGQSLTLIATANQGSEATYESGFVIDKFPISRPNLTFSTLTVSNMSPEDSSIYLCSVGGGQGGNYGYTFGSGTRLTVV.

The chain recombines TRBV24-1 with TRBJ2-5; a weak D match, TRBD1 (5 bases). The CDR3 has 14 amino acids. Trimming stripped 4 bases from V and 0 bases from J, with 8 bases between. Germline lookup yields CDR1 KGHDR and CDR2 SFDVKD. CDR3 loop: CATSDLTDQETQYF. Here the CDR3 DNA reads TGTGCCACCAGTGACCTGACAGACCAAGAGACCCAGTACTTC.

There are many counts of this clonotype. The CDR3 DNA follows: TGCGCCAGCAGCCTCGGACAGAACGAGCAGTACTTC. Protein sequence: CASSLGQNEQYF. The V gene is TRBV5-1, the J gene TRBJ2-7, with D possibly being TRBD1 (6 bases). Trimming pared 4 bases from V and 5 bases from J, leaving 10 bases between. The CDR3 consists of 12 residues. Germline V gene lookup returns CDR1 SGHRS and CDR2 YFSETQ.

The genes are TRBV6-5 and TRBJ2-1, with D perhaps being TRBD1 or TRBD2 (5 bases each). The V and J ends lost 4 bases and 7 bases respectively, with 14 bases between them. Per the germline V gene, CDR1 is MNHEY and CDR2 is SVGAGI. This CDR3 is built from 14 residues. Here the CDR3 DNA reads TGTGCCAGCAGTTGGCCGGGACCAGGTAATGAGCAGTTCTTC. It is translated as CASSWPGPGNEQFF.

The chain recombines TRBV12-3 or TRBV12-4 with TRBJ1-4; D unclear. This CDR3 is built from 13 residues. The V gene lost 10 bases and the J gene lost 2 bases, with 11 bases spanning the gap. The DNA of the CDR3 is TGTGCCACCGAGCGGTCCACTAATGAAAAACTGTTTTTT. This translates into CATERSTNEKLFF.

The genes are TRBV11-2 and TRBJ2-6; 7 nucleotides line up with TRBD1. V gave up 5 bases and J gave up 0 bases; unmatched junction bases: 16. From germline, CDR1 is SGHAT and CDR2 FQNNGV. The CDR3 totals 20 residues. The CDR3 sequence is CASSTGTVLDLVSGANVLTF. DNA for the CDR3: TGTGCCAGCAGCACCGGGACAGTCCTAGACCTCGTCTCTGGGGCCAACGTCCTGACTTTC.

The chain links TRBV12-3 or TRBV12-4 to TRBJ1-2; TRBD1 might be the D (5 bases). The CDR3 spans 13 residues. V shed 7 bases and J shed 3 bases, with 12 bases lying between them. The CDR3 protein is CASTLWGDYGYTF. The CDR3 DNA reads TGTGCCAGCACCCTCTGGGGGGACTATGGCTACACCTTC.

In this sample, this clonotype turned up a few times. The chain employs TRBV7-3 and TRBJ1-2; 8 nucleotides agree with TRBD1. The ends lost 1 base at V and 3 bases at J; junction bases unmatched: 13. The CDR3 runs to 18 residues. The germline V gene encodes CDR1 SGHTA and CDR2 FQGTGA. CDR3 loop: CASSLMVPGQETDYGYTF. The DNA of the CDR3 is TGTGCCAGCAGCTTAATGGTGCCGGGACAGGAGACCGACTATGGCTACACCTTC. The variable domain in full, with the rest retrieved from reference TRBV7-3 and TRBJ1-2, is GAGVSQTPSNKVTEKGKYVELRCDPISGHTALYWYRQSLGQGPEFLIYFQGTGAADDSGLPNDRFFAVRPEGSVSTLKIQRTERGDSAVYLCASSLMVPGQETDYGYTFGSGTRLTVV.

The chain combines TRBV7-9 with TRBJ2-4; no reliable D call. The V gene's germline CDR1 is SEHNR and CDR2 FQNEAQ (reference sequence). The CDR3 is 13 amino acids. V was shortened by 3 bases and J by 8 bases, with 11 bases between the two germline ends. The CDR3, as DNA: TGTGCCAGCAGCTTGAAGGGCCAAGACATTCAGTACTTC. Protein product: CASSLKGQDIQYF. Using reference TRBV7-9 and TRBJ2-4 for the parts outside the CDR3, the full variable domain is DTGVSQNPRHKITKRGQNVTFRCDPISEHNRLYWYRQTLGQGPEFLTYFQNEAQLEKSRLLSDRFSAERPKGSFSTLEIQRTEQGDSAMYLCASSLKGQDIQYFGAGTRLSVL.

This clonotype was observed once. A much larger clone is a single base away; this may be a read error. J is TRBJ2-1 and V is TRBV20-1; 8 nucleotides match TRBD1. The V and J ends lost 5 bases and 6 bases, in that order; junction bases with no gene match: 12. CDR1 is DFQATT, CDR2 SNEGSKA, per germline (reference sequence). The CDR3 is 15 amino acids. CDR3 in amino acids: CSASAPGGLTNEQFF. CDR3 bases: TGCAGTGCTTCAGCCCCAGGGGGCCTTACCAATGAGCAGTTCTTC.

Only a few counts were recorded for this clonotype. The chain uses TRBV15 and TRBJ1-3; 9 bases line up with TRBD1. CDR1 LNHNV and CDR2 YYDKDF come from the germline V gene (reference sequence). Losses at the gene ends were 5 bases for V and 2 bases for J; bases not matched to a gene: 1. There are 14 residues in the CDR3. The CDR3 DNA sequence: TGTGCCACCAGCCGGACAGGGGCTGGAAACACCATATATTTT. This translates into CATSRTGAGNTIYF.

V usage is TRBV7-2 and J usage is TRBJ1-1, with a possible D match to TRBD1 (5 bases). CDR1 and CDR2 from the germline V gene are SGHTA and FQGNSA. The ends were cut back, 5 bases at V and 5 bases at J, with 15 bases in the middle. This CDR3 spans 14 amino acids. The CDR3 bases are TGTGCCAGCAGCCCTTGGGACCGGGGGACTGAAGCTTTCTTT. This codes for CASSPWDRGTEAFF.

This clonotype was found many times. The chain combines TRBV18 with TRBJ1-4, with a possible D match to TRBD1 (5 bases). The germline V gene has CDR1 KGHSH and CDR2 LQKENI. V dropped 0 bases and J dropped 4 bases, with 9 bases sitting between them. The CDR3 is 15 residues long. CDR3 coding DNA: TGTGCCAGCTCACCACCCGGGGGTCTTAATGAAAAACTGTTTTTT. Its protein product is CASSPPGGLNEKLFF.

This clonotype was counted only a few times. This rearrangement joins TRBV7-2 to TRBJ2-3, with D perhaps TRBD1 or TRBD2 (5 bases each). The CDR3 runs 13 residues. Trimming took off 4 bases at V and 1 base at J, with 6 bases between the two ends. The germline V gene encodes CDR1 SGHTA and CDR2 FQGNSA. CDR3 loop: CASSWDGTDTQYF. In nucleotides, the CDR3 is TGTGCCAGCAGCTGGGACGGCACAGATACGCAGTATTTT.

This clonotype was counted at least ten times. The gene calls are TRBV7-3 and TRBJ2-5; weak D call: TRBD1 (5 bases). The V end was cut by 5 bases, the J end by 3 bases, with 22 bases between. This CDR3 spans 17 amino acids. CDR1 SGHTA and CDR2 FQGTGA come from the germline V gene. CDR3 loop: CASSPGPSTLNKETQYF. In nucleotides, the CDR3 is TGTGCCAGCAGCCCAGGGCCCTCAACTCTTAACAAAGAGACCCAGTACTTC.

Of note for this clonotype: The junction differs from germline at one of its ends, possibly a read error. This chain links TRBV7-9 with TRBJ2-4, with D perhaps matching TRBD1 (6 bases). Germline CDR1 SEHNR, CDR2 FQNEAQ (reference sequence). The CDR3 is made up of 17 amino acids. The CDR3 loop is CASSVAAGGSTQNTQYF. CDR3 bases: TGTGCCAGCAGCGTAGCTGCTGGGGGCTCCACACAAAACACTCAGTACTTC.

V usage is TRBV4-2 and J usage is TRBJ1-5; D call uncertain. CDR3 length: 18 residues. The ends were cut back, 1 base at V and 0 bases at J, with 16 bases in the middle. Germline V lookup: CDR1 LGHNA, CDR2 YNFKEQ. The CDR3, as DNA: TGTGCCAGCAGCCAAGGTGGCCCGGCCCCTTATAGCAATCAGCCCCAGCATTTT. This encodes CASSQGGPAPYSNQPQHF.

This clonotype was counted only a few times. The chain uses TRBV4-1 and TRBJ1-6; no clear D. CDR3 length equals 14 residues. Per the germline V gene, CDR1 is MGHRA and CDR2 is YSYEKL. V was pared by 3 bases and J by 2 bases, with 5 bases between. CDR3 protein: CASSQGPYNSPLHF. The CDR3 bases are TGCGCCAGCAGCCAGGGTCCCTATAATTCACCCCTCCACTTT.

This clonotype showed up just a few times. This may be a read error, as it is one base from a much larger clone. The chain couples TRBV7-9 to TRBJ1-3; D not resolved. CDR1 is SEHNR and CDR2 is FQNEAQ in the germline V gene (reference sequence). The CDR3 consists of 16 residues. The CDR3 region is CTSSPPHQSSGNTIYF. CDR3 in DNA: TGTACCAGCAGCCCACCGCACCAGAGCTCTGGAAACACCATATATTTT.